This passage covers 3 T cell receptor beta chains from one sample sequenced in a study of cytotoxic CD8 clonotypes in ibrutinib-treated CLL. Produced via immunoSEQ multiplex PCR; TCRdb's table is partial and in-frame only. The repertoire holds approximately 320,000 clones, with 67% as singletons. The input for sequencing was PBMCs, taken after 36 months of ibrutinib treatment. Every receptor here comes from a human donor with chronic lymphocytic leukemia.

V gene TRBV11-3 combines with J gene TRBJ2-7, with 14 bases fitting TRBD2. This CDR3 is 15 amino acids long. V gave up 5 bases and J gave up 5 bases; unmatched junction bases: 5. Per germline, CDR1 SGHNT and CDR2 YENEEA. CDR3 nucleotide sequence: TGTGCCAGCAGCATAGGGACTAGCGGGAGTGACGAGCAGTACTTC. Its protein is CASSIGTSGSDEQYF.

The rearrangement links TRBV9 to TRBJ2-2; no clear D. The CDR3 has 13 amino acids. The V gene's germline CDR1 is SGDLS and CDR2 YYNGEE. V shed 6 bases and J shed 0 bases, with 6 bases lying between them. This CDR3 is CASTYTNTGELFF. CDR3 nucleotide sequence: TGTGCCAGCACCTACACGAACACCGGGGAGCTGTTTTTT.

CDR3 sequence: CASSIRNARGNTEAFF. The DNA of the CDR3 is TGTGCCAGTAGTATTCGGAATGCCCGGGGGAACACTGAAGCTTTCTTT. The chain has TRBV19 and TRBJ1-1; no clear D. The germline gives CDR1 LNHDA, CDR2 SQIVND (reference sequence). V lost 3 bases, J lost 1 base, and 15 bases lay in between. The length of the CDR3 is 16 residues.